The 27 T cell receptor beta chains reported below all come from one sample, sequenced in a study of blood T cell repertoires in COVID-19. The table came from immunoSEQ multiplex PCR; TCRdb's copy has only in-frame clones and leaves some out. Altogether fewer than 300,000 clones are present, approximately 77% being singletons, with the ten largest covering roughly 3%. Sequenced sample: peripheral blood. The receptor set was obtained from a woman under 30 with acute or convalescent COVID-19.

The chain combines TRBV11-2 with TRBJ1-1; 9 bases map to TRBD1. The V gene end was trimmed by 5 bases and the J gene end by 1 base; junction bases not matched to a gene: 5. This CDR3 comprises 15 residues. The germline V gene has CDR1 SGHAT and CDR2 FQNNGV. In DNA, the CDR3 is TGTGCCAGCAGCCCAGACAGGGGGACGAACACTGAAGCTTTCTTT. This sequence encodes CASSPDRGTNTEAFF.

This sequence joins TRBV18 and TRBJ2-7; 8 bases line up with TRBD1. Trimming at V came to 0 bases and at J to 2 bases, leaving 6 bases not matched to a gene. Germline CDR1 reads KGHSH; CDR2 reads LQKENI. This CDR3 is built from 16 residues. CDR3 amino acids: CASSPPPGQDPYEQYF. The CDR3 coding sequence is TGTGCCAGCTCACCACCGCCGGGACAGGACCCCTACGAGCAGTACTTC.

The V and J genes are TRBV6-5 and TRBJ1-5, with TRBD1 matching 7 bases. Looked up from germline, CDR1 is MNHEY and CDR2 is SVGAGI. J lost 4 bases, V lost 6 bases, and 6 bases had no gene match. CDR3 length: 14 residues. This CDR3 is CASSRGQTNQPQHF. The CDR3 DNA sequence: TGTGCCAGCAGCCGGGGACAGACAAATCAGCCCCAGCATTTT.

The DNA of the CDR3 is TGTGCCAGCAGACTCAGCGGGAGAGTTGCCGGGGAGCTGTTTTTT. This translates into CASRLSGRVAGELFF. The rearrangement links TRBV11-2 to TRBJ2-2; 8 bases agree with TRBD2. Germline lookup yields CDR1 SGHAT and CDR2 FQNNGV. The CDR3 has 15 residues. Losses at the gene ends were 6 bases for V and 6 bases for J; bases not matched to a gene: 9.

CDR3 in amino acids: CASSLRIAGGWSYEQYF. In DNA form, the CDR3 reads TGTGCCAGCAGCTTGAGAATAGCGGGAGGTTGGTCCTACGAGCAGTACTTC. The chain recombines TRBV5-8 with TRBJ2-7, with 10 bases fitting TRBD2. The junction had 8 bases not matched to a gene; V was cut back by 1 base and J by 1 base. The V gene's germline CDR1 is SGHTS and CDR2 YDEGEE. This CDR3 comprises 17 residues.

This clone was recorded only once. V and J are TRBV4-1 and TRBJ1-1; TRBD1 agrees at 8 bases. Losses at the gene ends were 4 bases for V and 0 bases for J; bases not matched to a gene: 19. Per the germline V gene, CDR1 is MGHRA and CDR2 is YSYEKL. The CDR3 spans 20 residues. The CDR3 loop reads CASSPEIRGPGGNMNTEAFF. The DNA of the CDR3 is TGCGCCAGCAGCCCAGAGATCCGGGGGCCAGGGGGCAACATGAACACTGAAGCTTTCTTT.

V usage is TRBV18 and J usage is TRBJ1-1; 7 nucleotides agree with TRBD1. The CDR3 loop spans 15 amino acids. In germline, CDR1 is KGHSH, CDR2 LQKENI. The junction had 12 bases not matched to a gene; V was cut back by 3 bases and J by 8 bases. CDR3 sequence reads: CASSPRLQQGHEAFF. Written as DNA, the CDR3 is TGTGCCAGCTCACCGCGGTTACAACAGGGGCACGAAGCTTTCTTT.

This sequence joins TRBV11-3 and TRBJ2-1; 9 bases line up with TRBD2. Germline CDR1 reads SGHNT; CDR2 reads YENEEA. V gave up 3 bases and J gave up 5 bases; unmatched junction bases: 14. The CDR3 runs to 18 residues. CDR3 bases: TGTGCCAGCAGCTTGACCGGATGGGGACTAGCTCGGGACAATGAGCAGTTCTTC. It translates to CASSLTGWGLARDNEQFF.

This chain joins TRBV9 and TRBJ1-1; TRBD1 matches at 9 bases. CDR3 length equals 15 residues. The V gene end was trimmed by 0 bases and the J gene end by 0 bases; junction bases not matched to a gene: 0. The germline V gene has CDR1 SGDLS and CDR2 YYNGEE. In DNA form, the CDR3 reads TGTGCCAGCAGCGTAGGGGACAGGGTGAACACTGAAGCTTTCTTT. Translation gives CASSVGDRVNTEAFF.

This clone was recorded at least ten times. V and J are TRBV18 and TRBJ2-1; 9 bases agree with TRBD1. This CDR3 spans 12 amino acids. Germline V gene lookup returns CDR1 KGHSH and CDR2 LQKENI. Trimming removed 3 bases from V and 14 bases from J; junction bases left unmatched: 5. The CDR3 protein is CASSPRDREKFF. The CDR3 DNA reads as TGTGCCAGCTCACCGAGGGACAGGGAGAAGTTCTTC.

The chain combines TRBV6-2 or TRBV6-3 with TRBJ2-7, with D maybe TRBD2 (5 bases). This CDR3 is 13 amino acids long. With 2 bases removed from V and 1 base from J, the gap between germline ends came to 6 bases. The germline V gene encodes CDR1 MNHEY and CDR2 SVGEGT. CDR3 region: CASSYPGSYEQYF. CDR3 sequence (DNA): TGTGCCAGCAGTTACCCGGGGTCCTACGAGCAGTACTTC.

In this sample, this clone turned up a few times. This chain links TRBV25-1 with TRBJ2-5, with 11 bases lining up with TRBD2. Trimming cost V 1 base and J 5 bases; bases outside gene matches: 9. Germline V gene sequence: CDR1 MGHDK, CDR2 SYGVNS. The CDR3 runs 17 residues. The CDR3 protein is CASSESRLAGSRETQYF. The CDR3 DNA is TGTGCCAGCAGTGAATCGAGACTAGCGGGATCTCGGGAGACCCAGTACTTC.

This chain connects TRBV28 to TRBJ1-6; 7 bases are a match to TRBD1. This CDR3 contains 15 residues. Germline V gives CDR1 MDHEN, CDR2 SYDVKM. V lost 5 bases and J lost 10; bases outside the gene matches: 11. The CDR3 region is CASSPLGGRGSPLHF. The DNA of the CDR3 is TGTGCCAGCAGTCCCTTAGGGGGCCGGGGATCACCCCTCCACTTT.

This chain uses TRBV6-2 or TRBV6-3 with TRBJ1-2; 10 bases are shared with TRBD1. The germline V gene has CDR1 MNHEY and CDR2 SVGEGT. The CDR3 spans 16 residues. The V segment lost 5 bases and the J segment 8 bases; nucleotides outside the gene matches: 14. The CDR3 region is CASSQTTGQGSSGYTF. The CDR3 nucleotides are TGTGCCAGCAGTCAAACGACGGGACAGGGGAGTTCCGGCTACACCTTC.

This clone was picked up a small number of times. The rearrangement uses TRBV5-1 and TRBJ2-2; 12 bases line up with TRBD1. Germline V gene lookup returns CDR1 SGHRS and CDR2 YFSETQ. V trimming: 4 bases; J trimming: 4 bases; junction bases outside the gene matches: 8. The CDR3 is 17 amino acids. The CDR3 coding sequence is TGCGCCAGCAGCCAGTGGGACAGGGGGCCGGGCACCGGGGAGCTGTTTTTT. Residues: CASSQWDRGPGTGELFF.

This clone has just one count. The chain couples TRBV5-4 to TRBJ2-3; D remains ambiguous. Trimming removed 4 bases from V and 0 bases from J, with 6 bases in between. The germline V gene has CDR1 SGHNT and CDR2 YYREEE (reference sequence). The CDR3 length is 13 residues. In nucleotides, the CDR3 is TGTGCCAGCAGCATAACTAGCACAGATACGCAGTATTTT. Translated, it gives CASSITSTDTQYF.

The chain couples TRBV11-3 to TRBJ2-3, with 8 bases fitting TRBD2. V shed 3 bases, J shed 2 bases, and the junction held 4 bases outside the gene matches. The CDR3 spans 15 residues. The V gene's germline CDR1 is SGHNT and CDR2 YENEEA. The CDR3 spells CASSFREGPTDTQYF. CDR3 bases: TGTGCCAGCAGCTTTCGGGAGGGCCCCACAGATACGCAGTATTTT.

The CDR3 nucleotides read TGTGCCAGCAGGATGACAGGGCTAGGCAATGAGCAGTTCTTC. Protein product: CASRMTGLGNEQFF. The chain has TRBV6-5 and TRBJ2-1, with 7 bases identical to TRBD1. Trimming removed 6 bases from V and 6 bases from J; junction bases left unmatched: 8. CDR1 is MNHEY and CDR2 is SVGAGI in the germline V gene. This CDR3 contains 14 residues.

In nucleotides, the CDR3 is TGTGCCAGTAGTTCGTTGCCAGGGGGAGCTAATGAAAAACTGTTTTTT. It translates to CASSSLPGGANEKLFF. V usage is TRBV19 and J usage is TRBJ1-4, with 7 bases that match TRBD1. There are 16 residues in the CDR3. From germline, CDR1 is LNHDA and CDR2 SQIVND (reference sequence). Unmatched junction bases numbered 9, after V lost 5 bases and J lost 3 bases.

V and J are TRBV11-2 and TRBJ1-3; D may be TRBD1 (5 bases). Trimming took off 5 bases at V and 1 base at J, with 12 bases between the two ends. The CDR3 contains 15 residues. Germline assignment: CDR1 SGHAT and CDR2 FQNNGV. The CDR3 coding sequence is TGTGCCAGCAGCCCCCTCGGGACTTCTGGAAACACCATATATTTT. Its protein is CASSPLGTSGNTIYF.

CDR3 sequence reads: CASSLAWQAFF. Written as DNA, the CDR3 is TGTGCCAGCAGCTTAGCCTGGCAAGCTTTCTTT. The chain joins TRBV7-9 to TRBJ1-1, with unresolved D. Trimming cost V 0 bases and J 9 bases, with 5 bases left between them. CDR1 is SEHNR, CDR2 FQNEAQ, per germline (reference sequence). This CDR3 is built from 11 residues. Looking up the rest from reference TRBV7-9 and TRBJ1-1 gives the full variable domain: DTGVSQNPRHKITKRGQNVTFRCDPISEHNRLYWYRQTLGQGPEFLTYFQNEAQLEKSRLLSDRFSAERPKGSFSTLEIQRTEQGDSAMYLCASSLAWQAFFGQGTRLTVV.

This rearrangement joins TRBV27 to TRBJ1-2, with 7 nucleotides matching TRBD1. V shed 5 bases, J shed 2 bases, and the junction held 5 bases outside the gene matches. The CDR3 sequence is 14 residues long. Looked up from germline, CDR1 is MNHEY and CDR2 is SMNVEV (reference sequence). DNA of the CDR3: TGTGCCAGCAGTAGCAGGGGGGCGAACTATGGCTACACCTTC. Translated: CASSSRGANYGYTF.

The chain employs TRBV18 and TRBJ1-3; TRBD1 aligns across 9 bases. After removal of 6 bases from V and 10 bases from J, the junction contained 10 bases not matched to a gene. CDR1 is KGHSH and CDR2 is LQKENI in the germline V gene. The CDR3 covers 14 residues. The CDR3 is CASSPPGQGTTIYF. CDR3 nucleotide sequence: TGTGCCAGCTCCCCCCCGGGACAGGGCACGACCATATATTTT.

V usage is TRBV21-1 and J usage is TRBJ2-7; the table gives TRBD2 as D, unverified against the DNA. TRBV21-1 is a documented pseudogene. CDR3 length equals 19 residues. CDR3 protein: CASSMGLAGGPIPTYEQYF. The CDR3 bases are TGTGCCAGCAGCATGGGACTAGCGGGAGGGCCCATCCCAACCTACGAGCAGTACTTC.

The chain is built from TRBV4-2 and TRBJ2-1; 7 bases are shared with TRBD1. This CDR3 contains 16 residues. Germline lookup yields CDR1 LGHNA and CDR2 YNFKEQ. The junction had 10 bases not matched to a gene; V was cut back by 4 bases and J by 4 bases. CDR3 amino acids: CASSRLGTEPYNEQFF. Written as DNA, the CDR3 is TGTGCCAGCAGCCGCCTTGGGACAGAACCATACAATGAGCAGTTCTTC.

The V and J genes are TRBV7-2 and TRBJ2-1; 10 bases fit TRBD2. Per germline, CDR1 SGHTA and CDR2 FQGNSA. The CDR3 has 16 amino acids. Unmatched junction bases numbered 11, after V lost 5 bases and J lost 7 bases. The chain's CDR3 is CASSPGLAGVRNEQFF. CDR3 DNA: TGTGCCAGCAGCCCGGGGCTAGCGGGAGTCAGGAATGAGCAGTTCTTC.

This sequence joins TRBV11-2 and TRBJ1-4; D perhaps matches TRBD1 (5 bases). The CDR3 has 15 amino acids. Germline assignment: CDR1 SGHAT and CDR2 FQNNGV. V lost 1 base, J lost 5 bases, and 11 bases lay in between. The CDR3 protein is CASSLVAGRNEKLFF. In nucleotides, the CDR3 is TGTGCCAGCAGCTTAGTAGCAGGGCGGAATGAAAAACTGTTTTTT.